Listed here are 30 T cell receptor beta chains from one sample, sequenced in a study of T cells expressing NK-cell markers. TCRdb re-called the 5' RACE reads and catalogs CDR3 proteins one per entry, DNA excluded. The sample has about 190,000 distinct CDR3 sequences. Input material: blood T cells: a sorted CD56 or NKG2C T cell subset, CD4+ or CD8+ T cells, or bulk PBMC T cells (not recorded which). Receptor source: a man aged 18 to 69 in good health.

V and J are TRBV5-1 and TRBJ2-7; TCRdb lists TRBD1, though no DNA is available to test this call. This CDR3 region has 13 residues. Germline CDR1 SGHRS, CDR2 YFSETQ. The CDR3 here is CASSVGGYVEQYF.

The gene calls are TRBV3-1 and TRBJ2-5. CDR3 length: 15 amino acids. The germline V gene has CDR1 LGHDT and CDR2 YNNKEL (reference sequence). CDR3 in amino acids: CASSQPLGTMETQYF.

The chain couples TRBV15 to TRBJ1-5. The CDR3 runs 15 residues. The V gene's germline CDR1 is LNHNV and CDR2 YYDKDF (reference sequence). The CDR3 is CATSRGVEGNQPQHF.

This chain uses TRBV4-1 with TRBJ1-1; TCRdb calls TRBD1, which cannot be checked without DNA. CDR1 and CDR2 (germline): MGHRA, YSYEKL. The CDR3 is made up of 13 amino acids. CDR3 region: CASSSGVVNEAFF.

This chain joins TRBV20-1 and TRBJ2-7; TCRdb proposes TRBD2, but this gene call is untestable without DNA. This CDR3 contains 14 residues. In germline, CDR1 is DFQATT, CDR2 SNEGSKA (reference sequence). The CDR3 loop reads CSAKSGGGTTNQYF.

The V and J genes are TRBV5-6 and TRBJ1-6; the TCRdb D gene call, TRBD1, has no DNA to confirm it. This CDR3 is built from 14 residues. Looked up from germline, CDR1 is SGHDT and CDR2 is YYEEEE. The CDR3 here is CASSYGTENSPLHF.

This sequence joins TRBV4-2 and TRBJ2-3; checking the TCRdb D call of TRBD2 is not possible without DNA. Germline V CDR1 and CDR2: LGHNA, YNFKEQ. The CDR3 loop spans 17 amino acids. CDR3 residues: CASSQEASGGPRDTQYF.

CDR3 in amino acids: CASSWGALSNQPQHF. J is TRBJ1-5 and V is TRBV5-6. Germline V lookup: CDR1 SGHDT, CDR2 YYEEEE. CDR3 size: 15 residues.

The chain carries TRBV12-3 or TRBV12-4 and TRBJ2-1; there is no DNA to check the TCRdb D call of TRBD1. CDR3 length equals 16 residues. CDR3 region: CASSPPGGAYYNEQFF.

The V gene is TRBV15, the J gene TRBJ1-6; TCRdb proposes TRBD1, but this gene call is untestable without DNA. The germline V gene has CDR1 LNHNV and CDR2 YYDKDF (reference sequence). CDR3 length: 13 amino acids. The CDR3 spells CATRTGENSPLHF.

The CDR3: CASRGEAGTSADTQYF. The rearrangement joins TRBV12-3 or TRBV12-4 to TRBJ2-3; TCRdb's assignment of TRBD1 cannot be checked, as there is no DNA. The CDR3 extends over 16 amino acids.

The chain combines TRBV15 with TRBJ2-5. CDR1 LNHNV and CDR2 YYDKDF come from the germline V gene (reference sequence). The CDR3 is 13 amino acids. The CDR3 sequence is CATSRGDYETQYF.

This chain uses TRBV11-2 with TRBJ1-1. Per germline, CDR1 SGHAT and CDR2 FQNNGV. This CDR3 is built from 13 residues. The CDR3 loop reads CASSSVMNTEAFF.

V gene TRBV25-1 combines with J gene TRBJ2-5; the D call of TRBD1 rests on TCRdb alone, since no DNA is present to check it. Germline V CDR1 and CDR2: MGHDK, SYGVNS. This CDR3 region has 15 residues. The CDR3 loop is CASRVNKGFRETQYF.

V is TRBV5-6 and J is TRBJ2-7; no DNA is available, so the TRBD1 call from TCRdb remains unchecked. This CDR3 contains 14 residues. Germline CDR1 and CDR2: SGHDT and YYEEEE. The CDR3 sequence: CASSYLDSNHEQYF.

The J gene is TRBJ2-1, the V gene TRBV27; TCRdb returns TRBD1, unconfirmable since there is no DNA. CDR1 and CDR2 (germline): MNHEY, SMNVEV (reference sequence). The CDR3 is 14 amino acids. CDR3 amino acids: CASIKAGAYNEQFF.

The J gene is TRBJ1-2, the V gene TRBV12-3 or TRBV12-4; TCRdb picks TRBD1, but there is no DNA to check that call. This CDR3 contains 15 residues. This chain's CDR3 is CASSPRDRGFYGYTF.

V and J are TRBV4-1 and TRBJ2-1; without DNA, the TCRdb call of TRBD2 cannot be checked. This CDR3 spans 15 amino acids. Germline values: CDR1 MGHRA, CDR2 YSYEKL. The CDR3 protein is CASSYGTSGMNEQFF.

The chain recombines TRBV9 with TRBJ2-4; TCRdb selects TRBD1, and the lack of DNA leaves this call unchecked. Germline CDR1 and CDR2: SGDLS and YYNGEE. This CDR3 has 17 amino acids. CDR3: CASSVGSMGGPKNIQYF.

The CDR3 loop is CASSPSGGGTGELFF. The V call is TRBV9, the J call TRBJ2-2; TCRdb selects TRBD2, and the lack of DNA leaves this call unchecked. CDR3 length: 15 residues. Per germline, CDR1 SGDLS and CDR2 YYNGEE. The whole variable domain, remainder taken from reference TRBV9 and TRBJ2-2, is DSGVTQTPKHLITATGQRVTLRCSPRSGDLSVYWYQQSLDQGLQFLIQYYNGEERAKGNILERFSAQQFPDLHSELNLSSLELGDSALYFCASSPSGGGTGELFFGEGSRLTVL.

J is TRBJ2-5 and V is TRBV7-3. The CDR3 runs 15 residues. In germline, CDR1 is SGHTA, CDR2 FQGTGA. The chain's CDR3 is CASSLGGAEQETQYF.

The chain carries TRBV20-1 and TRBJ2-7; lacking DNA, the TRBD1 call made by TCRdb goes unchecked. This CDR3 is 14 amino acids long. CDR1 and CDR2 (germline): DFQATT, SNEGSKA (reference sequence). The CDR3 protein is CSASGTGNSYEQYF.

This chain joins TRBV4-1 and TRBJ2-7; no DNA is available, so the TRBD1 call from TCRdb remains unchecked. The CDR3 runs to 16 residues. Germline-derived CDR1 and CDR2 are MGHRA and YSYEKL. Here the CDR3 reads CASSQTPGQASYEQYF.

CDR3 region: CASSEGRLDADTQYF. This sequence joins TRBV6-4 and TRBJ2-3. Germline V gene lookup returns CDR1 MRHNA and CDR2 SNTAGT. The CDR3 runs 15 residues.

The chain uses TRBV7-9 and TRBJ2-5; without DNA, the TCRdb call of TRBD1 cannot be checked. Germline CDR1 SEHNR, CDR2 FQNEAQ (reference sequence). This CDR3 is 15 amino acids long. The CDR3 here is CASSSTGQSQETQYF.

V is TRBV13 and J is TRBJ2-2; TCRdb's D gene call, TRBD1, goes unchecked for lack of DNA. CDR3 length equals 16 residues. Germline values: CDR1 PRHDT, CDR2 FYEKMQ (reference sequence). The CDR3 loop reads CASSLEGGAGTGELFF.

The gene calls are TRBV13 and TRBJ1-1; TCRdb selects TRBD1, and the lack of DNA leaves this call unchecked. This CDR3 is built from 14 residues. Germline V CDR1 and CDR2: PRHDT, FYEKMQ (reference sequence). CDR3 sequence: CASTMGGAWTEAFF.

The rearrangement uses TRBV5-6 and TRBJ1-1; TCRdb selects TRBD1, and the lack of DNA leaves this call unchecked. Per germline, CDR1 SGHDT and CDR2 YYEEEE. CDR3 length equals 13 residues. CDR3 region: CASSTGASTEAFF.

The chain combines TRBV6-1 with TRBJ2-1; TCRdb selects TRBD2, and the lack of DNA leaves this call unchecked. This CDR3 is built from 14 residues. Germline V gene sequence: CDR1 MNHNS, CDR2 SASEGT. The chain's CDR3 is CASSGLAGNNEQFF.

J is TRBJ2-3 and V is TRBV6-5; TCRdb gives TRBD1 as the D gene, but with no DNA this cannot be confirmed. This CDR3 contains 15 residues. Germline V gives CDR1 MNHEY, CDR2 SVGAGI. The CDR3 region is CASSYTADRGDTQYF.